This T cell receptor (beta chain) was documented in a study of blood T cell repertoires in COVID-19. Germline CDR1 reads MNHNS; CDR2 reads SASEGT. The V gene lost 3 bases and the J gene lost 3 bases, with 20 bases spanning the gap. CDR3 length: 17 residues. The assay was immunoSEQ multiplex PCR, and TCRdb's table has in-frame clones only and misses some. The table has 150,000 or so clones, 91% seen once. The specimen sequenced was peripheral blood. The sequence was obtained from a man between 50 and 59 years old with acute or convalescent COVID-19. The rearrangement joins TRBV6-1 to TRBJ1-2; unclear D gene. CDR3 in DNA: TGTGCCAGCAGTGAGAATCAGAGGAGGTGGGCGTACTATGGCTACACCTTC. Translating gives CASSENQRRWAYYGYTF.